This T cell receptor beta chain originates from a study of cytotoxic CD8 clonotypes in ibrutinib-treated CLL. The method was immunoSEQ multiplex PCR; TCRdb's version includes in-frame clones alone and lacks a portion of them. The profile covers some 63,000 clones, with 90% appearing a single time and 3% to 3.5% taken by the ten largest. Germline CDR1 is MNHEY and CDR2 is SMNVEV (reference sequence). V dropped 1 base and J dropped 5 bases, with 14 bases sitting between them. The CDR3 runs to 15 residues. The specimen was PBMCs, collected after 12 months of ibrutinib treatment. This receptor was obtained from a human donor with chronic lymphocytic leukemia. The chain links TRBV27 to TRBJ2-5; no clear D. The CDR3 DNA sequence: TGTGCCAGCAGTTTATTGTCCACATCGACCGAGACCCAGTACTTC. Translating gives CASSLLSTSTETQYF.